This T cell receptor beta chain was sequenced in a study of blood T cells in healthy people across ages. General study points: Roughly linearly, TCR beta diversity per million T cells fell as age increased.

Regarding this clonotype: What it binds is not known.

V lost 5 bases and J lost 5, with 21 bases in between. CDR1 and CDR2 from the germline V gene are MNHEY and SMNVEV (reference sequence). The CDR3 runs to 16 residues. Using a J-beta primer mix together with a sample-barcoded 5' primer, a second PCR was run for roughly 6 to 12 cycles. TCRdb called the 5' RACE reads again in MiXCR, with one record for every CDR3 protein. The table records over a million distinct CDR3 sequences, under 55% of them present only once. The individuals who served as donors were healthy Caucasians living in Russia, aged roughly 6 to 100. With each sample, at least 6 micrograms of total RNA were extracted.

The V gene is TRBV27, the J gene TRBJ2-5; D may match TRBD1 or TRBD2 (5 bases each). This TCR was sampled from a woman aged 60-75 years in good health. Sample: blood. The CDR3 DNA reads TGTGCCAGCAGTCTTTCCGGGACCCCCCTCCGGGAGACCCAGTACTTC. Its protein is CASSLSGTPLRETQYF.